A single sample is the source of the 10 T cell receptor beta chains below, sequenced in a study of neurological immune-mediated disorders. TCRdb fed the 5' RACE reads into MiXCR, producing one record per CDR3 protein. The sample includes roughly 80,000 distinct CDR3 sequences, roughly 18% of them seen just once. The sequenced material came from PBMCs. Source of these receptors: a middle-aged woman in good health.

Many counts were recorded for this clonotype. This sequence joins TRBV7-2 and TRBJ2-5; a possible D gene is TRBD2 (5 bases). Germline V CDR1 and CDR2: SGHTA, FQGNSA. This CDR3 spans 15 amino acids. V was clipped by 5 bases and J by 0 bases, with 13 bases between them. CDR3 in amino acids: CASSREGRHQETQYF. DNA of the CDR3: TGTGCCAGCAGCCGAGAGGGCCGACACCAAGAGACCCAGTACTTC. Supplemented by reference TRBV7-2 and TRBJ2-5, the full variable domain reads GAGVSQSPSNKVTEKGKDVELRCDPISGHTALYWYRQSLGQGLEFLIYFQGNSAPDKSGLPSDRFSAERTGGSVSTLTIQRTQQEDSAVYLCASSREGRHQETQYFGPGTRLLVL.

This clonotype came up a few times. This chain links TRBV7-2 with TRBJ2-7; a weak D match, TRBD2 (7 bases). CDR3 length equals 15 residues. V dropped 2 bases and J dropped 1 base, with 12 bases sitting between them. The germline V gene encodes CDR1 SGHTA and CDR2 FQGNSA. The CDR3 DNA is TGTGCCAGCAGCTTATCCGGGGGGCAATCCTACGAGCAGTACGTC. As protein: CASSLSGGQSYEQYV.

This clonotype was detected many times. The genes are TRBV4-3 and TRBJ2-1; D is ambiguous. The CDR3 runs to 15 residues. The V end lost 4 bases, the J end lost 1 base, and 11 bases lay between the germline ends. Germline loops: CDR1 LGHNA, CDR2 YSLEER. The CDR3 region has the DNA TGCGCCAGCAGCCTCATTAAGGCGTCCTACAATGAGCAGTTCTTC. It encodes CASSLIKASYNEQFF.

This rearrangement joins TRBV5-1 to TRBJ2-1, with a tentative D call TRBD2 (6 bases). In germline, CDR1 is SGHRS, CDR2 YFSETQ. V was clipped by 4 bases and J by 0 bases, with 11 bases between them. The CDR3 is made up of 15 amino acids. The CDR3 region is CASSPLGGSYNEQFF. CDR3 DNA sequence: TGCGCCAGCAGCCCCCTCGGGGGCTCCTACAATGAGCAGTTCTTC.

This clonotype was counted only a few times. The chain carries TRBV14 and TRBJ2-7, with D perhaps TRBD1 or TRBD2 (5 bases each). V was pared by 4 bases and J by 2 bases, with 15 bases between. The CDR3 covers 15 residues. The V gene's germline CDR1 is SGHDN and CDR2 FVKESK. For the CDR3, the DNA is TGTGCCAGCAGCCGCTCCGGGACCCTGGCCTACGAGCAGTACTTC. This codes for CASSRSGTLAYEQYF.

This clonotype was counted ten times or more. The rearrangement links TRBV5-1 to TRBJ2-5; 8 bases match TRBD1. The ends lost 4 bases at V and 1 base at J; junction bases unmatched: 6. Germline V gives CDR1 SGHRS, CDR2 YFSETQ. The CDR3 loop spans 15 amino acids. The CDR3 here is CASSPTGGFQETQYF. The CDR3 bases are TGCGCCAGCAGCCCAACAGGGGGGTTCCAAGAGACCCAGTACTTC.

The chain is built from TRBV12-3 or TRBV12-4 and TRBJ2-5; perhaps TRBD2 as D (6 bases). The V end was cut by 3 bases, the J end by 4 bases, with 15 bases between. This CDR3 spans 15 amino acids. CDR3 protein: CASSFSTGGIETQYF. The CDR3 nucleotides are TGTGCCAGCAGTTTTTCTACTGGGGGGATAGAGACCCAGTACTTC.

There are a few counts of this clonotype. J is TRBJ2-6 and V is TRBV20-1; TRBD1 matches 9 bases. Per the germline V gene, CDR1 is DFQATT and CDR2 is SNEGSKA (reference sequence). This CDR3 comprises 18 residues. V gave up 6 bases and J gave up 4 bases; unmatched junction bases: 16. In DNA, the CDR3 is TGCAGTGCCGGCTCCCCGGGACAGGGACTTTCAGGGGCCAACGTCCTGACTTTC. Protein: CSAGSPGQGLSGANVLTF.

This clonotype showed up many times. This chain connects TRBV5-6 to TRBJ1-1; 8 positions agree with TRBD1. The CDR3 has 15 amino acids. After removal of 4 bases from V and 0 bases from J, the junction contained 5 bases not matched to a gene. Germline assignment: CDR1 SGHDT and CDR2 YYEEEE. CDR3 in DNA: TGTGCCAGCAGCGGAGGGACAGGAATGAACACTGAAGCTTTCTTT. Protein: CASSGGTGMNTEAFF.

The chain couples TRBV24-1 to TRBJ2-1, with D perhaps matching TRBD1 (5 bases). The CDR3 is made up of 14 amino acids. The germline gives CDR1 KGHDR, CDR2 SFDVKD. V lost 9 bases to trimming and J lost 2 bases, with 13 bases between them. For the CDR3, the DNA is TGTGCCACCTCGGTAGGGGCGGCCTACAATGAGCAGTTCTTC. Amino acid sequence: CATSVGAAYNEQFF.